This T cell receptor (beta chain) was identified in a study of cytomegalovirus exposure and HLA in healthy donors. Study outcomes and limitations: Subsequent analysis of the roughly 120 validation repertoires found a tendency for first-cohort TCR clusters to co-occur. Under in vitro conditions, a few CMV-associated chains were confirmed as specific for CMV antigens. Cytomegalovirus-associated TCR beta chains were listed, numbering 164.

Using immunoSEQ multiplex PCR, the repertoire was profiled, and TCRdb retains in-frame clones only, with some absent. The sample has some 350,000 clones; around 90% are singletons. On this clone itself: Its specificity is not known.

This TCR was sampled from a woman under 40 in good health and CMV-seropositive. The sample comprised PBMCs.

The CDR3 spells CASSTLPRGWQDNEQFF. CDR3 nucleotide sequence: TGTGCCAGTAGTACGCTCCCTCGGGGGTGGCAAGACAATGAGCAGTTCTTC. The chain uses TRBV19 and TRBJ2-1; possibly TRBD2 for D (6 bases). Germline-derived CDR1 and CDR2 are LNHDA and SQIVND (reference sequence). Trimming pared 4 bases from V and 5 bases from J, leaving 21 bases between. The CDR3 extends over 17 amino acids.